The clone carrying this T cell receptor (beta chain) was detected a few times. The antigen remains unidentified. Amplified regions were TCR beta CDR3 sequences from RNA transcripts. Using the HTBI primer set, a first-round RT-PCR was run on the TCR CDR3. TCRdb re-called the multiplex PCR reads through MiXCR, storing one row per CDR3 protein. The sample lists under 300,000 distinct CDR3 sequences, roughly an eighth occurring once. This sample is drawn from a study of T cells in Graves' hyperthyroidism and ophthalmopathy. Findings and caveats of the study: A 13 V-J signature model discriminated ophthalmopathy versus stable hyperthyroidism.

Deletions cut 8 bases from V and 8 bases from J, with 12 bases between. This CDR3 region has 11 residues. Germline loops: CDR1 MGHDK, CDR2 SYGVNS. The authors obtained PBMCs from 9 to 10 ml of fresh peripheral blood. The V and J genes are TRBV25-1 and TRBJ1-1; perhaps TRBD1 as D (6 bases). The sequence was collected from a woman aged 40-49 years with Graves' hyperthyroidism. Specimen: blood. The chain's CDR3 is CASSGAGEAFF. CDR3 nucleotides: TGTGCCAGCTCGGGGGCAGGGGAAGCTTTCTTT.